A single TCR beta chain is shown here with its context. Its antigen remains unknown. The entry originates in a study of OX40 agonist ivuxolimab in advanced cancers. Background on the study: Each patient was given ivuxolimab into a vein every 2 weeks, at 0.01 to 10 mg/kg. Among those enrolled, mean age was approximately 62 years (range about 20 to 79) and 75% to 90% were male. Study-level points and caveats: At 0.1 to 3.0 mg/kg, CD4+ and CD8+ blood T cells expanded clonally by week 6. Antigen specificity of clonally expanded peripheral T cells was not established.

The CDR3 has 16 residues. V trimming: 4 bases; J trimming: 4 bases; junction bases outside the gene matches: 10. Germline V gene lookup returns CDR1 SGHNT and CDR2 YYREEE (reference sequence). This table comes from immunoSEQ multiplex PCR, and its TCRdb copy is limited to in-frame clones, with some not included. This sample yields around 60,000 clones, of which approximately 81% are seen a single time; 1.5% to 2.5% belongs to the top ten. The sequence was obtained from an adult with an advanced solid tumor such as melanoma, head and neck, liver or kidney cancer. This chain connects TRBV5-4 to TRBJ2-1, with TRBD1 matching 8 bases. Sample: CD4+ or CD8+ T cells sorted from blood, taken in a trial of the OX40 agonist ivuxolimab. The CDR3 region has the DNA TGTGCCAGCAGCCCGGCAGGGGGCTCCCAATACAATGAGCAGTTCTTC. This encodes CASSPAGGSQYNEQFF. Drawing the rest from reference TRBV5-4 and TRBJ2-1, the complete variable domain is ETGVTQSPTHLIKTRGQQVTLRCSSQSGHNTVSWYQQALGQGPQFIFQYYREEENGRGNFPPRFSGLQFPNYSSELNVNALELDDSALYLCASSPAGGSQYNEQFFGPGTRLTVL.